A single sample is the source of the 26 T cell receptor beta chains below, sequenced in a study of cytomegalovirus exposure and HLA in healthy donors. Primers included in the PCR were 60 Vbeta and 13 Jbeta primers. Sequenced by immunoSEQ multiplex PCR; TCRdb stores in-frame clones only, minus some. The sample contains around 85,000 clones, around 80% of which appear only once. Material: PBMCs. Receptors were obtained from a man aged 25 to 40 in good health and CMV-seronegative.

This clone was seen a few times. This sequence joins TRBV4-3 and TRBJ1-2; D gene unclear. The CDR3 totals 14 residues. In germline, CDR1 is LGHNA, CDR2 YSLEER. The V and J ends lost 2 bases and 4 bases respectively, with 11 bases between them. The CDR3 DNA reads TGCGCCAGCAGCCAAACTTCAACTATCTATGGCTACACCTTC. Translated: CASSQTSTIYGYTF.

The chain carries TRBV30 and TRBJ1-1; D ambiguous. The CDR3 runs 14 residues. From germline, CDR1 is GTSNPN and CDR2 SVGIG (reference sequence). Deletions cut 0 bases from V and 0 bases from J, with 8 bases between. The CDR3 loop is CAWSVLRMNTEAFF. CDR3 sequence (DNA): TGTGCCTGGAGTGTACTACGGATGAACACTGAAGCTTTCTTT.

As regards this clone: The junction departs from the called germline gene at one end, perhaps through a read error. CDR3 loop: CASSPTDRQETQYF. The CDR3 coding sequence is TGTGCCAGCTCACCGACAGACCGACAAGAAACCCAGTACTTC. This sequence joins TRBV18 and TRBJ2-5; a weak D match, TRBD1 (5 bases). The V gene's germline CDR1 is KGHSH and CDR2 LQKENI. The CDR3 runs 14 residues.

The chain has TRBV5-1 and TRBJ2-7; D ambiguous. Germline V lookup: CDR1 SGHRS, CDR2 YFSETQ. Trimming shortened V by 0 bases and J by 3 bases, and 10 bases separated the two germline ends. The CDR3 length is 14 residues. The CDR3 DNA reads TGCGCCAGCAGCTTGGTGGTGAGTGACTACGAGCAGTACTTC. It is translated as CASSLVVSDYEQYF.

V usage is TRBV6-1 and J usage is TRBJ1-2; D possibly corresponds to TRBD1 (5 bases). CDR1 is MNHNS, CDR2 SASEGT, per germline. V lost 8 bases to trimming and J lost 6 bases, with 16 bases between them. The CDR3 contains 13 residues. The CDR3 DNA is TGTGCCAGCTACGGGGGGGGGAGGGATGGCTACACCTTC. This codes for CASYGGGRDGYTF.

This chain uses TRBV19 with TRBJ1-1; D not resolved. From germline, CDR1 is LNHDA and CDR2 SQIVND (reference sequence). The germline V and J ends were trimmed by 7 bases and 2 bases, with 17 bases remaining between them. This CDR3 has 15 residues. CDR3 in DNA: TGTGCCAGTAAACTAATCTCAGCAGATAACACTGAAGCTTTCTTT. Translated: CASKLISADNTEAFF.

J is TRBJ2-5 and V is TRBV5-1; D remains unclear. Per the germline V gene, CDR1 is SGHRS and CDR2 is YFSETQ. This CDR3 comprises 14 residues. Trimming took 3 bases from V and 1 from J, leaving 10 bases between them. This CDR3 is CASSSNAVQETQYF. As DNA, the CDR3 is TGCGCCAGCAGCTCCAACGCGGTCCAAGAGACCCAGTACTTC.

This chain joins TRBV6-6 and TRBJ2-1; 8 bases line up with TRBD2. Germline-derived CDR1 and CDR2 are MNHNY and SVGAGI (reference sequence). The CDR3 consists of 16 residues. V lost 6 bases and J lost 7; bases outside the gene matches: 14. The CDR3 region has the DNA TGTGCCAGCAGCCAGACTAAGCGGGAGAGAAGGAATGAGCAGTTCTTC. It specifies CASSQTKRERRNEQFF.

The CDR3 here is CASSFSDRLNTEAFF. In nucleotides, the CDR3 is TGTGCCAGCAGCTTTTCCGACAGGTTGAACACTGAAGCTTTCTTT. V usage is TRBV7-9 and J usage is TRBJ1-1; a weak D match, TRBD1 (6 bases). Germline loops: CDR1 SEHNR, CDR2 FQNEAQ (reference sequence). The CDR3 consists of 15 residues. V was pared by 3 bases and J by 0 bases, with 11 bases between.

There are a few counts of this clone. The chain joins TRBV6-1 to TRBJ1-2; D gene uncertain. This CDR3 region has 11 residues. V was pared by 4 bases and J by 8 bases, with 8 bases between. The V gene's germline CDR1 is MNHNS and CDR2 SASEGT. This chain's CDR3 is CASSGLGGYTF. CDR3 sequence (DNA): TGTGCCAGCAGTGGCCTAGGCGGCTACACCTTC.

This chain uses TRBV19 with TRBJ1-5, with D uncertain. The CDR3 is 12 residues long. Germline loops: CDR1 LNHDA, CDR2 SQIVND (reference sequence). The V and J ends lost 5 bases and 6 bases respectively, with 8 bases between them. The CDR3 region is CASSLEGQPQHF. The DNA of the CDR3 is TGTGCCAGTAGTTTGGAGGGTCAGCCCCAGCATTTT.

V and J are TRBV10-3 and TRBJ2-5; possibly TRBD1 for D (5 bases). The length of the CDR3 is 13 residues. CDR1 ENHRY and CDR2 SYGVKD come from the germline V gene. V was trimmed by 3 bases and J by 1 base, leaving 6 bases between them. CDR3 sequence reads: CAISDRAQETQYF. The DNA of the CDR3 is TGTGCCATCAGTGACAGGGCCCAAGAGACCCAGTACTTC.

The chain combines TRBV2 with TRBJ2-1; D perhaps matches TRBD2 (5 bases). Germline loops: CDR1 SNHLY, CDR2 FYNNEI. This CDR3 comprises 13 residues. The V and J ends lost 5 bases and 3 bases respectively, with 8 bases between them. CDR3 region: CASSTGYYNEQFF. The DNA for the CDR3 is TGTGCCAGCAGTACGGGGTACTACAATGAGCAGTTCTTC.

This clone has a single count. V and J are TRBV7-8 and TRBJ1-1, with D perhaps TRBD1 (5 bases). Trimming took off 3 bases at V and 0 bases at J, with 11 bases between the two ends. CDR1 and CDR2 from the germline V gene are SGHVS and FQNEAQ. This CDR3 is built from 15 residues. DNA for the CDR3: TGTGCCAGCAGCTTCGGCGGGACGGTGAACACTGAAGCTTTCTTT. Its protein is CASSFGGTVNTEAFF.

The V call is TRBV27, the J call TRBJ2-5; D is unclear. CDR1 and CDR2 from the germline V gene are MNHEY and SMNVEV (reference sequence). The CDR3 runs 13 residues. Between the trimmed V and J ends, which lost 4 bases and 0 bases, there was a span of 6 bases. This CDR3 is CASSSPYQETQYF. CDR3 nucleotides: TGTGCCAGCAGTTCCCCGTACCAAGAGACCCAGTACTTC.

This chain connects TRBV7-2 to TRBJ2-5; TRBD2 is a possible D gene (7 bases). With 0 bases removed from V and 5 bases from J, the gap between germline ends came to 13 bases. Germline lookup yields CDR1 SGHTA and CDR2 FQGNSA. The CDR3 extends over 15 amino acids. The CDR3 protein is CASSLARGAGETQYF. As DNA, the CDR3 is TGTGCCAGCAGCTTAGCCCGGGGGGCCGGGGAGACCCAGTACTTC.

The genes are TRBV10-3 and TRBJ2-7; 7 bases line up with TRBD1. The CDR3 length is 14 residues. The V segment lost 6 bases and the J segment 1 base; nucleotides outside the gene matches: 6. Germline CDR1 reads ENHRY; CDR2 reads SYGVKD. This chain's CDR3 is CAISRDSESYEQYF. The CDR3 coding sequence is TGTGCCATCAGCCGGGACAGTGAGTCCTACGAGCAGTACTTC.

V gene TRBV6-5 combines with J gene TRBJ2-3; D uncertain. Germline CDR1 is MNHEY and CDR2 is SVGAGI. The CDR3 contains 15 residues. Trimming took 1 base from V and 2 from J, leaving 10 bases between them. The chain's CDR3 is CASSYFATNTDTQYF. The CDR3 region has the DNA TGTGCCAGCAGTTACTTCGCTACCAACACAGATACGCAGTATTTT.

The V gene is TRBV6-1, the J gene TRBJ2-2; TRBD2 agrees at 7 bases. V gave up 2 bases and J gave up 3 bases; unmatched junction bases: 6. This CDR3 has 16 residues. Germline values: CDR1 MNHNS, CDR2 SASEGT. The DNA of the CDR3 is TGTGCCAGCAGTGAAAATGGCGGGAGCTACACCGGGGAGCTGTTTTTT. This codes for CASSENGGSYTGELFF.

In this sample, this clone turned up once. The chain carries TRBV27 and TRBJ1-1; TRBD1 matches at 7 bases. Germline V gives CDR1 MNHEY, CDR2 SMNVEV (reference sequence). Germline trimming cut 6 bases from V and 10 bases from J; bases unmatched to any gene: 5. This CDR3 has 11 residues. Here the CDR3 DNA reads TGTGCCAGCAGGACAGGGATTTCAGCTTTCTTT. Its translation is CASRTGISAFF.

The rearrangement links TRBV30 to TRBJ1-1, with D unresolved. CDR1 GTSNPN and CDR2 SVGIG come from the germline V gene (reference sequence). Trimming removed 4 bases from V and 7 bases from J, with 10 bases in between. The CDR3 runs 11 residues. The CDR3 DNA reads TGTGCCTGGACGGCGGTACTTGAAGCTTTCTTT. Translated, it gives CAWTAVLEAFF. The whole variable domain, remainder taken from reference TRBV30 and TRBJ1-1, is SQTIHQWPATLVQPVGSPLSLECTVEGTSNPNLYWYRQAAGRGLQLLFYSVGIGQISSEVPQNLSASRPQDRQFILSSKKLLLSDSGFYLCAWTAVLEAFFGQGTRLTVV.

This clone turned up a few times. V usage is TRBV28 and J usage is TRBJ1-5; D may be TRBD1 (5 bases). This CDR3 has 18 amino acids. V lost 2 bases and J 3 bases, leaving 20 bases between the germline ends. Germline V gene data show CDR1 as MDHEN and CDR2 as SYDVKM. CDR3 protein: CASSLARVGASSNQPQHF. CDR3 in DNA: TGTGCCAGCAGTTTAGCCAGGGTTGGGGCATCTTCCAATCAGCCCCAGCATTTT.

The rearrangement joins TRBV6-5 to TRBJ2-1, with D tentatively TRBD1 (5 bases). Germline V CDR1 and CDR2: MNHEY, SVGAGI. The CDR3 runs 12 residues. The germline V and J ends were trimmed by 2 bases and 9 bases, with 8 bases remaining between them. In DNA, the CDR3 is TGTGCCAGCAGTTACACAGGTAGTGAGCAGTTCTTC. Translated: CASSYTGSEQFF.

This chain uses TRBV7-8 with TRBJ2-7, with D uncertain. The CDR3 length is 12 residues. Germline assignment: CDR1 SGHVS and CDR2 FQNEAQ. The germline V and J ends were trimmed by 4 bases and 4 bases, with 8 bases remaining between them. Here the CDR3 reads CASSSNSYEQYF. The DNA of the CDR3 is TGTGCCAGCAGCTCTAATTCTTACGAGCAGTACTTC. The whole variable domain, filled in from reference TRBV7-8 and TRBJ2-7, reads GAGVSQSPRYKVAKRGQDVALRCDPISGHVSLFWYQQALGQGPEFLTYFQNEAQLDKSGLPSDRFFAERPEGSVSTLKIQRTQQEDSAVYLCASSSNSYEQYFGPGTRLTVT.

This clone has only a few counts. The chain recombines TRBV5-6 with TRBJ2-1; TRBD1 matches 7 bases. Trimming took 4 bases from V and 10 from J; bases not matched to a gene: 5. This CDR3 spans 12 amino acids. Looked up from germline, CDR1 is SGHDT and CDR2 is YYEEEE. The CDR3 nucleotides read TGTGCCAGCAGCCGACCGGACAGGGAGCAGTTCTTC. Its translation is CASSRPDREQFF.

The chain carries TRBV15 and TRBJ2-3; D gene uncertain. The CDR3 covers 15 residues. Germline V gene data show CDR1 as LNHNV and CDR2 as YYDKDF (reference sequence). V dropped 0 bases and J dropped 0 bases, with 7 bases sitting between them. CDR3 nucleotide sequence: TGTGCCACCAGCAGAGAACTATCTAGCACAGATACGCAGTATTTT. Translated: CATSRELSSTDTQYF. The whole variable domain, filled in from reference TRBV15 and TRBJ2-3, reads DAMVIQNPRYQVTQFGKPVTLSCSQTLNHNVMYWYQQKSSQAPKLLFHYYDKDFNNEADTPDNFQSRRPNTSFCFLDIRSPGLGDTAMYLCATSRELSSTDTQYFGPGTRLTVL.